Detailed here is one T cell receptor beta chain. The antigen it recognizes is unknown. The record has no base qualities; no much larger clone is one base away. The entry originates in a study of regulatory T cells in long-lasting Graves disease (dated by TCRdb to the early 2020s). General notes on the study: Newly diagnosed Graves' disease patients had taken antithyroid drugs for less than 3 months. Patients with persistent Graves' disease were compared with patients with newly diagnosed Graves' disease using TCR sequencing and RNA sequencing of peripheral blood. The study was conducted in China and was registered as a clinical trial. A total of roughly 35 samples were covered by TCR sequencing, comprising some 13 persistent and around 20 newly diagnosed Graves' disease patients. Here is what the overall study found, with its caveats: Persistent disease showed preferential use of TRBV28, TRBJ1-2 and TRBJ2-5, whereas newly diagnosed disease favored TRBV20-1 and TRBJ2-1. More public clonotypes were shared among persistent patients (over 2,500) than among newly diagnosed patients (more than 950). Sequencing and analysis were restricted to the TCR beta chain. The authors noted that the small sample size was a limitation that may lower accuracy. Compared with newly diagnosed patients, patients with persistent Graves' disease had lower TCR Shannon entropy and fewer highly expanded clones, which suggests clonal expansion. Only peripheral blood was studied, because thyroid tissue, the primary lesion, was inaccessible.

The germline V gene (reference sequence) gives CDR1 as MNHEY and CDR2 as SMNVEV. The CDR3 sequence holds 14 residues, the cysteine and phenylalanine included. The CDR3 DNA has 42 bases and is translated from base 1. Germline trimming: 7 bases from V, 5 bases from J; junction bases outside gene matches: 7. Receptors were amplified or captured by multiplex PCR. The sequencing machine was an Illumina HiSeq 4000. To build TCR beta libraries, CDR3 regions were amplified by Arm-PCR using iRepertoire HTBI primers. Before sequencing, the PCR products went through gel purification. Per the original workflow: A total of roughly 67 TRBV and more than twelve TRBJ segments were identified across samples and were used for gene usage analysis of CDR3 amino acid clonotypes. Filtered high-quality paired reads were merged into contigs using COPE and FqMerger. BLAST was used to align contigs to IMGT TRBV, TRBD and TRBJ reference genes, with CDR3 defined following IMGT. Clonotypes above 0.1% frequency were classified as highly expanded clones. Shannon entropy was used to measure repertoire diversity, and the Gini coefficient was used to measure V-J evenness. Clonotypes shared by more than one individual were considered public. TCRdb redid the processing of the public reads, applying fastp at Q25 and MiXCR, and retained in-frame beta chains. Under each unique CDR3 protein, matching rows form one entry showing the most common genes and DNA. It is TCRdb's table, rather than the study itself, that gives the V and J calls and clone size. Recorded for this sample are 580,000 or so distinct CDR3 sequences; 16% of them occurred a single time. 12% of the sample belongs to the ten largest clones.

Explained via the paper, the time point label denotes: newly diagnosed GD, antithyroid drugs for less than 3 months. For both TCR sequencing and RNA sequencing, RNA was extracted from PBMCs using TRIzol. Graves' disease was diagnosed according to American Thyroid Association guidelines. Patients for the study were recruited at an endocrinology department in Xi'an, China. Each patient gave roughly 8.4 milliliters of peripheral blood, collected in an EDTA anticoagulant tube. PBMCs were isolated by Ficoll Paque Plus density gradient separation without further T cell sorting. An Agilent 2100 Bioanalyzer and agarose gel were used to check RNA quality, while a NanoDrop 2000 measured RNA concentration. A further study also used this sample, focusing on T cells in Graves' hyperthyroidism and ophthalmopathy. Looking at the second paper: Stable Graves' hyperthyroidism was defined as no progression to ophthalmopathy during 18 months of follow-up. Hyperthyroidism patients were aged 18 to 65 years and newly diagnosed, with disease duration of less than 2 months. Exclusion was applied to patients with uncontrolled infections, other autoimmune diseases, pregnancy or lactation. Diagnoses were based on clinical symptoms, serum thyroxine and TRAb, thyroid ultrasound and orbital computed tomography. The TCR CDR3 was subjected to a first round of RT-PCR using the HTBI primer set and the Qiagen OneStep RT-PCR kit. Most expanded thyroid clonotypes (frequency above 0.001) were also found in blood, which suggests that blood repertoires may mirror thyroid immune responses. A model built on a 13 V-J signature distinguished ophthalmopathy from stable hyperthyroidism, reaching around 87% sensitivity and 81.08% specificity in cross-validation and 80%/75% in testing. In validation, progression to ophthalmopathy was predicted by the model with 70.59% sensitivity and about 72% specificity, a median of 6.5 months before onset. To identify TCR V-J signatures that set the groups apart, the researchers used a discovery cohort of more than 95 patients, made up of 43 with Graves' ophthalmopathy and around 58 with stable Graves' hyperthyroidism. Prospective prediction of ophthalmopathy was tested in an independent validation cohort consisting of roughly 19 hyperthyroidism patients and about 17 patients who later progressed to ophthalmopathy. For training and testing, the 100 or so patients in the discovery cohort were randomly divided in a 7:3 ratio. In addition, the study compared T-cell repertoires in thyroid tissue and in blood from several Graves' hyperthyroidism patients. Once sampling was done, hyperthyroidism patients were given methimazole at a starting dose of 30 mg daily, whereas ophthalmopathy patients were given high-dose intravenous methylprednisolone. A second multiplex PCR round built the libraries, followed by size selection and purification. Paired-end sequencing of the libraries was performed with 100 bp reads on an Illumina HiSeq2000. SOAPnuke was used to process the raw data, removing reads that contained adapters or uncalled bases, had a mean Phred below 15, or lacked an exact match to the constant primer or identifier. COPE v1.2.5 was used to merge high-quality paired reads, and clonotypes were defined as unique nucleotide sequences. Clonotypes were aligned to IMGT TRBV, TRBD and TRBJ reference segments using MiTCR v1.1. Analysis was restricted to V-J combinations with a frequency above 0.0001, which covered about 99% of repertoires. The TCS score was defined as F50 (clonal expansion) divided by E x V (chaos), with BLOSUM62-based TCRdist calculated between CDR3 peptides within each V-J. Welch's t-statistics and random forest reduced just over 500 V-J features to 13, which were used in a naive Bayes classifier (R e1071). Sample size was not statistically predetermined, and blinding of investigators to group allocation was not performed. The paper reports TCR Vbeta CDR3 sequencing of approximately 140 peripheral blood samples: around 45 ophthalmopathy, over 70 hyperthyroidism and around 17 progressor patients.

The receptor's source is a man aged 18 to 30 with Graves disease. Donor details come from another sample of the same person, matched by shared clones. The sequenced sample was peripheral blood mononuclear cells (PBMCs), obtained at new diagnosis, from a patient treated with antithyroid drugs. The chain employs TRBV27 and TRBJ1-4, with 7 bases aligning to TRBD1. The sequenced DNA is TGTGCCAGCAAAAGACAGGGAGAGAATGAAAAACTGTTTTTT. This gives the protein CASKRQGENEKLFF.